A selection of T cell receptor beta chains follows, all from one sample in a study of identical twins. TCRdb re-derived calls from the 5' RACE reads in MiXCR, one entry per CDR3 protein. The sample includes some 630,000 distinct CDR3 sequences, about 7.6% of them seen just once. This sample also appeared in a second study, on yellow fever vaccine responses in identical twins.

The material sequenced was PBMCs. The receptors derive from a woman younger than 30 in good health. Each CDR3 is given with its conserved first and last residue. A D gene is named only where the DNA matches it firmly. Clone size is shown for a subset of rows, as once, few, many or a class of expanded clone.

TRBV9	TRBJ2-2	TRBD1	many	TGTGCCAGCAGCGATGGGTGGGGGACAGAAAACACCGGGGAGCTGTTTTTT	CASSDGWGTENTGELFF
TRBV7-9	TRBJ2-1	-	many	TGTGCCAGCAGCTTAGATAGGGGGAAAAATGAGCAGTTCTTC	CASSLDRGKNEQFF
TRBV14	TRBJ2-6	-	few	TGTGCCAGCAGCCGGATACAGGGACCTTCCCCCTCTGGGGCCAACGTCCTGACTTTC	CASSRIQGPSPSGANVLTF
TRBV7-8	TRBJ2-2	TRBD2	-	TGTGCCAGCAGCTTATTAGCGGGGCCTTCGAACACCGGGGAGCTGTTTTTT	CASSLLAGPSNTGELFF
TRBV5-1	TRBJ1-2	-	-	TGCGCCAGCGGCAAACAGGGAGCTAACTATGGCTACACCTTC	CASGKQGANYGYTF
TRBV7-9	TRBJ2-3	-	few	TGTGCCAGCAGCTCATTTATGGTGGCAGATACGCAGTATTTT	CASSSFMVADTQYF
TRBV25-1	TRBJ2-3	TRBD2	few	TGTGCCAGCAGTGAAGCGACGTATCGGGGGGGCACAGATACGCAGTATTTT	CASSEATYRGGTDTQYF
TRBV6-5	TRBJ2-3	-	many	TGTGCCAGCAGTTCGCTCATAGGGGGCACAGATACGCAGTATTTT	CASSSLIGGTDTQYF
TRBV5-1	TRBJ2-1	TRBD1	many	TGCGCCAGCAGCTTCACAGGGGAAGCCTACAATGAGCAGTTCTTC	CASSFTGEAYNEQFF
TRBV27	TRBJ2-3	TRBD2	-	TGTGCCAGACGAGCCGGACTAGCGGGAGCAGATACGCAGTATTTT	CARRAGLAGADTQYF
TRBV10-2	TRBJ2-7	-	few	TGCGCCAGCAGTGACAGGGTGATCTACGAGCAGTACTTC	CASSDRVIYEQYF
TRBV3-1	TRBJ2-3	TRBD2	many	TGTGCCAGCAGCCAATACCTGCCGGGACTAGCCCCAGATACGCAGTATTTT	CASSQYLPGLAPDTQYF
TRBV18	TRBJ2-7	TRBD2	many	TGTGCCAGCTCACCACCGGTCTCCGGGACTAGCGGACCCTACGAGCAGTACTTC	CASSPPVSGTSGPYEQYF
TRBV7-9	TRBJ2-2	TRBD1	few	TGTGCCAGCACGAGACAGGGGGCGATCGGGGAGCTGTTTTTT	CASTRQGAIGELFF
TRBV2	TRBJ2-1	-	-	TGTGCCAGCCGGGGACAAGAGCAGTTCTTC	CASRGQEQFF
TRBV5-4	TRBJ2-1	TRBD1	few	TGTGCCAGCAGCTTGGCAGGGACAGGGTTCAATGAGCAGTTCTTC	CASSLAGTGFNEQFF
TRBV2	TRBJ2-3	-	few	TGTGCCAGCAGTGATCGGGGCGTCCCCGGAGATACGCAGTATTTT	CASSDRGVPGDTQYF
TRBV5-1	TRBJ2-1	-	many	TGCGCCAGCACCGGGCTGGGGGCCGGCACAGATGAGCAGTTCTTC	CASTGLGAGTDEQFF
TRBV4-1	TRBJ2-3	TRBD2	many	TGCGCCAGCAGCCTGAGGACTAGCGGGGCTAGCACAGATACGCAGTATTTT	CASSLRTSGASTDTQYF
TRBV7-9	TRBJ2-7	TRBD2	many	TGTGCCAGCAGCCCGCCGACTAGCGGGAGGTTGTACGAGCAGTACTTC	CASSPPTSGRLYEQYF
TRBV5-1	TRBJ2-1	-	many	TGCGCCAGCAGCTTTCCCGGGCGGGCCCAGCAGTTCTTC	CASSFPGRAQQFF
TRBV20-1	TRBJ2-5	TRBD2	few	TGCAGTGCTAGAGAAGGTAGCGGGGGGGCGAAGACCCAGTACTTC	CSAREGSGGAKTQYF
TRBV9	TRBJ2-5	TRBD2	few	TGTGCCAGCAGCGTAGAGGGACTAGGTCAAGAGACCCAGTACTTC	CASSVEGLGQETQYF
TRBV10-3	TRBJ2-7	-	-	TGTGCCATCAGTGATGGCAGGGAGTACGAGCAGTACTTC	CAISDGREYEQYF
TRBV11-2	TRBJ2-1	-	many	TGTGCCAGCAGCTTAAAGGTTTTAGGTGATCCCGCCTACAATGAGCAGTTCTTC	CASSLKVLGDPAYNEQFF
TRBV3-1	TRBJ2-5	-	many	TGTGCCAGCAGCCAAGCATTATCGAGGGGTCAGGAGACCCAGTACTTC	CASSQALSRGQETQYF
TRBV7-6	TRBJ1-5	-	-	TGTGCCAGCAGCGAAACAGCGGGGTCCAATCAGCCCCAGCATTTT	CASSETAGSNQPQHF
TRBV5-1	TRBJ2-1	-	many	TGCGCCAGCAGCACTCCGGGGCCTAACTACAATGAGCAGTTCTTC	CASSTPGPNYNEQFF
TRBV20-1	TRBJ2-1	-	many	TGCAGTGCTAGAGATCCCCCCTACAATGAGCAGTTCTTC	CSARDPPYNEQFF
TRBV20-1	TRBJ1-2	-	-	TGCAGTGCTAGGACAACGAACTATGGCTACACCTTC	CSARTTNYGYTF
TRBV20-1	TRBJ2-7	-	many	TGCAGTGCTACGGACAGCTCCTACGAGCAGTACTTC	CSATDSSYEQYF
TRBV27	TRBJ2-2	TRBD1	few	TGTGCCAGCAGTCGGGACAGGGCCACCGGGGAGCTGTTTTTT	CASSRDRATGELFF
TRBV27	TRBJ2-1	-	few	TGTGCCAGCAGACCGCTAGCAGATTACAATGAGCAGTTCTTC	CASRPLADYNEQFF
TRBV24-1	TRBJ2-1	-	many	TGTGCCACCAGTGATTTATTCGGGGGCGGCAATGAGCAGTTCTTC	CATSDLFGGGNEQFF
TRBV9	TRBJ1-1	-	-	TGTGCCAGCAGCGCCCAGGGGCTCACTGAAGCCTTCTTT	CASSAQGLTEAFF
TRBV20-1	TRBJ2-5	-	few	TGCAGTGCCAAACAGGGTTCGGAGACCCAGTACTTC	CSAKQGSETQYF
TRBV5-1	TRBJ2-1	-	many	TGCGCCAGCAGCTTGGTTGACAACTCCTACAATGAGCAGTTCTTC	CASSLVDNSYNEQFF
TRBV20-1	TRBJ2-5	-	few	TGCAGTGCCCCGGGGGAAGGAGTGCTAGAGACCCAGTACTTC	CSAPGEGVLETQYF
TRBV24-1	TRBJ2-3	-	few	TGTGCCACCAGTGATACGTCCCCGGACGCCCGTTATACGCAGTATTTT	CATSDTSPDARYTQYF
TRBV28	TRBJ1-2	-	many	TGTGCCAGCAGTTTTGCGGGCGCCAATGGCTACACCTTC	CASSFAGANGYTF
TRBV12-3/TRBV12-4	TRBJ2-7	TRBD1	few	TGTGCCAGCAGCCTACAGGGGGCGAACTCCTACGAGCAGTACTTC	CASSLQGANSYEQYF
TRBV14	TRBJ1-1	TRBD1	-	TGTGCCAGCAGCCAAAAAGGGACAGGAGTGAACACTGAAGCTTTCTTT	CASSQKGTGVNTEAFF
TRBV5-8	TRBJ1-1	-	few	TGTGCCAGCACCGTGCTAGGGGCAGGCACTGAAGCTTTCTTT	CASTVLGAGTEAFF
TRBV3-1	TRBJ1-3	-	few	TGTGCCAGCAGCCCTCTGGAGACCGCTGGAAACACCATATATTTT	CASSPLETAGNTIYF
TRBV20-1	TRBJ2-5	TRBD2	many	TGCAGTGCTAGACTAGCGGGGGGGGTTGAGACCCAGTACTTC	CSARLAGGVETQYF
TRBV7-9	TRBJ2-1	-	-	TGTGCCAGCAGCTTAGTCGCTAGTGACAATGAGCAGTTCTTC	CASSLVASDNEQFF
TRBV11-1	TRBJ1-1	TRBD1	many	TGTGCCAGCAGCGGCCAGGGGGCGAGGGCTGAAGCTTTCTTT	CASSGQGARAEAFF
TRBV11-2	TRBJ2-1	TRBD2	-	TGTGCCAGCAGCACGACTAGCGGGACTACCTCCTACAATGAGCAGTTCTTC	CASSTTSGTTSYNEQFF
TRBV28	TRBJ2-1	TRBD2	many	TGTGCCAGCAGCCCCGGGACTAGCCAGGTCAATGAGCAGTTCTTC	CASSPGTSQVNEQFF
TRBV20-1	TRBJ2-7	TRBD2	-	TGCAGTGCTAGTGAGCGGGAGTACGGTGAGCAGTACTTC	CSASEREYGEQYF
TRBV29-1	TRBJ1-1	-	many	TGCAGCGTTGATTTGCAGGGACTGGCTGAAGCTTTCTTT	CSVDLQGLAEAFF
TRBV20-1	TRBJ1-2	-	-	TGCAGTGCTAGGGAGGGGGTGTATGGCTACACCTTC	CSAREGVYGYTF
TRBV10-3	TRBJ2-7	-	-	TGTGCCATCAGTGTGACAGGAGCCTACGAGCAGTACTTC	CAISVTGAYEQYF
TRBV15	TRBJ2-3	-	-	TGTGCCACCAGCAGAGGAGGTGGGGGGGGCGCAGATACGCAGTATTTT	CATSRGGGGGADTQYF
TRBV5-1	TRBJ2-3	TRBD2	many	TGCGCCAGCAGCTTAAGCGGGGGCCCAGATACGCAGTATTTT	CASSLSGGPDTQYF
TRBV6-4	TRBJ2-1	TRBD2	-	TGTGCCAGCAGTGACTCGATAAGCGGGAGTTACAATGAGCAGTTCTTC	CASSDSISGSYNEQFF
TRBV19	TRBJ2-3	-	-	TGTGCCAGTAGTATTGGTCTAGCGACTAGCACAGATACGCAGTATTTT	CASSIGLATSTDTQYF
TRBV5-1	TRBJ1-1	TRBD1	-	TGCGCCAGCAGCTCTATACAGGGGATGAACACTGAAGCTTTCTTT	CASSSIQGMNTEAFF
TRBV7-8	TRBJ2-7	-	-	TGTGCCAGCAGACCCGGCGGACAGCCCGGGGAGCAGTACTTC	CASRPGGQPGEQYF